The rows below give T cell receptor beta chains drawn from one sample of a study of CD8 T cells in Susac syndrome. In TCRdb, the immunoSEQ multiplex PCR reads were re-called with MiXCR into one record per CDR3 protein. This table holds approximately 120,000 distinct CDR3 sequences, approximately 95% found once. The sequenced sample consisted of CD8+ T cells from PBMCs. These receptors were collected from a human donor with multiple sclerosis. Both conserved end residues are part of each CDR3. D genes are given only for firm matches.

D gene	J gene	V gene	CDR3 DNA	CDR3 protein
-	TRBJ2-5	TRBV7-9	TGTGCCAGCAGCTTAGATCTAGCCCGGCCGAATGAGGTCCAGTACTTC	CASSLDLARPNEVQYF
TRBD1	TRBJ1-5	TRBV4-1	TGCGCCAGCAGCCAAGATGGGGGACAGGGGTACCAGCCCCAGCATTTT	CASSQDGGQGYQPQHF
-	TRBJ1-2	TRBV6-5	TGTGCCAGCAGTTATTATAGGCGGGTTGGCTACACCTTC	CASSYYRRVGYTF
-	TRBJ2-3	TRBV25-1	TGTGCCAGCAGTTCAAAAGGAGACACAGATACGCAGTATTTT	CASSSKGDTDTQYF
-	TRBJ2-1	TRBV4-1	TGCGCCAGCAGCCAAGATTCCGGGGCGGTTGAGCAGTTCTTC	CASSQDSGAVEQFF
TRBD2	TRBJ2-3	TRBV9	TGTGCCAGCAGCGACACTAGCGGGAGGGCCGATACAGATACGCAGTATTTT	CASSDTSGRADTDTQYF
-	TRBJ1-1	TRBV12-3/TRBV12-4	TGTGCCAGCAGTTTAGGAAGGGCCGCTGAAGCTTTCTTT	CASSLGRAAEAFF
TRBD1	TRBJ2-4	TRBV7-3	TGTGCCAGCAGCCCCGGACAGGGTTTGAACATTCAGTACTTC	CASSPGQGLNIQYF
-	TRBJ1-5	TRBV29-1	TGCAGCGTTGGGGGAAACAATCAGCCCCAGCATTTT	CSVGGNNQPQHF
-	TRBJ2-2	TRBV2	TGTGCCGGAAGGAGGGCGGGAAACACCGGGGAGCTGTTTTTT	CAGRRAGNTGELFF
TRBD2	TRBJ2-5	TRBV29-1	TGCAGCGTTCTGAAGCGGGGACACCAAGAGACCCAGTACTTC	CSVLKRGHQETQYF
-	TRBJ2-5	TRBV27	TGTGCCAGCAGTTCGACCCCGGGACAACAAGAGACCCAGTACTTC	CASSSTPGQQETQYF
TRBD1	TRBJ2-1	TRBV7-2	TGTGCCAGCAGCCAAGACCCGGACAGGGATGAGCAGTTCTTC	CASSQDPDRDEQFF
-	TRBJ2-1	TRBV27	TGTGCCAGCAGTGACTGGTTGGCTCAGAGGCGTGAGCAGTTCTTC	CASSDWLAQRREQFF